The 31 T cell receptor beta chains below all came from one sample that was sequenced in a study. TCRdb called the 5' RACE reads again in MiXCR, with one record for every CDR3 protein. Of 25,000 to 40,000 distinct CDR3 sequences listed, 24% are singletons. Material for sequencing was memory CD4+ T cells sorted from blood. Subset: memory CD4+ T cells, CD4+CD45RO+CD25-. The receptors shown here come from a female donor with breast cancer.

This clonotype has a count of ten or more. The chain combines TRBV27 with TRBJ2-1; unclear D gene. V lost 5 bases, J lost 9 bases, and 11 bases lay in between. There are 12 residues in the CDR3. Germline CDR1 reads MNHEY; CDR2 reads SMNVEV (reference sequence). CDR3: CASSPADGEQFF. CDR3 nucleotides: TGTGCCAGCAGTCCGGCCGATGGTGAGCAGTTCTTC.

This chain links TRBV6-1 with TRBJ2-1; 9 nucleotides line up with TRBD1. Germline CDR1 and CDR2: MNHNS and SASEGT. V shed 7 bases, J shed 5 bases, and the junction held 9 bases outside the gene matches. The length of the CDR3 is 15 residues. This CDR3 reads CASTEAGTGNNEQFF. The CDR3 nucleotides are TGTGCCAGCACCGAAGCAGGGACAGGGAACAATGAGCAGTTCTTC.

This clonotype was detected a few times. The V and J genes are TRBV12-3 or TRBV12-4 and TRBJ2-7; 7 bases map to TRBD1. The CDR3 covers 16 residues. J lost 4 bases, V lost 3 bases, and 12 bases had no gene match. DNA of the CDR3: TGTGCCAGCAGTTTTCAAGTGACAGGGAGTATTTACGAGCAGTACTTC. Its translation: CASSFQVTGSIYEQYF.

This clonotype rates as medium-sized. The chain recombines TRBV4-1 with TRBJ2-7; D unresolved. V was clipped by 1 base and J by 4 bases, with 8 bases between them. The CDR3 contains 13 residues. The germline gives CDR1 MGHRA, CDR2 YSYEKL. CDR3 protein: CASSQVEEYEQYF. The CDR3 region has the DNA TGCGCCAGCAGCCAAGTAGAGGAATACGAGCAGTACTTC.

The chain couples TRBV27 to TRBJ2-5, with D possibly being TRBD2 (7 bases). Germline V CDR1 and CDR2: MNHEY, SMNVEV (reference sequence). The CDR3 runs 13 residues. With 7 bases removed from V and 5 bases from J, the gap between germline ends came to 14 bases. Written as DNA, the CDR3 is TGTGCCAGCATGGGGGGGGGCTTTGAGACCCAGTACTTC. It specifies CASMGGGFETQYF.

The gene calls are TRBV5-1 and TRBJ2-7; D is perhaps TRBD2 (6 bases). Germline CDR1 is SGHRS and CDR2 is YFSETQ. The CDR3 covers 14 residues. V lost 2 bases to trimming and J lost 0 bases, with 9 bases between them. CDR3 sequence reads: CASSFGTYSYEQYF. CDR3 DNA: TGCGCCAGCAGCTTCGGGACTTACTCCTACGAGCAGTACTTC.

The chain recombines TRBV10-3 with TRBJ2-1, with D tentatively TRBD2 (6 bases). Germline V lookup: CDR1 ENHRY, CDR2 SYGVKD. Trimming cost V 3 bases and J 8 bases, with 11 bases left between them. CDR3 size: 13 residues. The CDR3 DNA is TGTGCCATCAGTGAACGGGGAGGCTATGAGCAGTTCTTC. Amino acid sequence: CAISERGGYEQFF.

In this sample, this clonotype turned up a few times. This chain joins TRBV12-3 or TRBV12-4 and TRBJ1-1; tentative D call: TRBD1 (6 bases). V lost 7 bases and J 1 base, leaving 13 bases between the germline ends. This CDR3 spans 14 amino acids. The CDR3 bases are TGTGCCAGCACCACCCAAGGGGGGAACACTGAAGCTTTCTTT. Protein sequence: CASTTQGGNTEAFF.

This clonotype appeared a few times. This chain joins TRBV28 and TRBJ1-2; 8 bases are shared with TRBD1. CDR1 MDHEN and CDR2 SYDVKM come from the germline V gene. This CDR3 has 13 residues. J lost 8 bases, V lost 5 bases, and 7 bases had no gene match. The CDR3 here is CASSRPTGAGYTF. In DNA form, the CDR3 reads TGTGCCAGCAGTCGACCGACAGGGGCCGGCTACACCTTC.

CDR3 DNA sequence: TGTGCCACCAGCAGAGATCTGGCAGGGGAGGAACTGTTTTTT. The encoded protein is CATSRDLAGEELFF. This chain links TRBV15 with TRBJ1-4; possibly TRBD1 for D (6 bases). The germline V gene encodes CDR1 LNHNV and CDR2 YYDKDF (reference sequence). The CDR3 totals 14 residues. With 0 bases removed from V and 12 bases from J, the gap between germline ends came to 14 bases.

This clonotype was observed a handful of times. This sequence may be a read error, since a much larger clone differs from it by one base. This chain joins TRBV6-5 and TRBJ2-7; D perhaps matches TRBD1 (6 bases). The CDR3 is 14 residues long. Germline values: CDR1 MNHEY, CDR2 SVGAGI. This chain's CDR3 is CTSSRQGGSYEQYF. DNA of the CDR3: TGTACCAGCAGTCGCCAAGGGGGCTCCTACGAGCAGTACTTC.

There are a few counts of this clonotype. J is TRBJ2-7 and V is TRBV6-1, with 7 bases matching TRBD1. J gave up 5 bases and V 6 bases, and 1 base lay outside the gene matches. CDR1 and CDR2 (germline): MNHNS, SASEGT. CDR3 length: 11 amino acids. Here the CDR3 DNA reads TGTGCCAGCAGGGACAGGCACGAGCAGTACTTC. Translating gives CASRDRHEQYF.

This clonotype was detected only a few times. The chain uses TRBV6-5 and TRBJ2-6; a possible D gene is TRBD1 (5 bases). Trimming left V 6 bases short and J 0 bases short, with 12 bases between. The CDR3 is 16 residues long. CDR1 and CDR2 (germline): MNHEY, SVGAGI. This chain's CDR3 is CASRPEDSSGANVLTF. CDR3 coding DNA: TGTGCCAGCAGACCCGAAGACAGCTCTGGGGCCAACGTCCTGACTTTC.

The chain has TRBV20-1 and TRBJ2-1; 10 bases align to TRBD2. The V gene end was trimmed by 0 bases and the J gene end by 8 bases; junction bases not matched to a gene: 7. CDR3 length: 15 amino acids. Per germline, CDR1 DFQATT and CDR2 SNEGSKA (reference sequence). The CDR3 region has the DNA TGCAGTGCTAGAGACGGGGCTAGCGGGAGCTATGAGCAGTTCTTC. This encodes CSARDGASGSYEQFF.

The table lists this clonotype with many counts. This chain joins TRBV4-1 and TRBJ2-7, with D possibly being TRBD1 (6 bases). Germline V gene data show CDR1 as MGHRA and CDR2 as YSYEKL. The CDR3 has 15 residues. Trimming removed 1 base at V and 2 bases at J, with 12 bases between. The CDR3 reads CASSQGAGAAYEQYF. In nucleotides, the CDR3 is TGCGCCAGCAGCCAAGGAGCAGGGGCGGCCTACGAGCAGTACTTC.

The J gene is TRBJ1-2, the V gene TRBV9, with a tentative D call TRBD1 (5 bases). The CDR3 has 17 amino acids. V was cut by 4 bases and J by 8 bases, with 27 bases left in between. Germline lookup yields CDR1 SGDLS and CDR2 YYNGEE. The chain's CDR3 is CASSKSGVGDTIRGYTF. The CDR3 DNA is TGTGCCAGCAGCAAATCTGGCGTGGGGGATACTATCCGCGGCTACACCTTC.

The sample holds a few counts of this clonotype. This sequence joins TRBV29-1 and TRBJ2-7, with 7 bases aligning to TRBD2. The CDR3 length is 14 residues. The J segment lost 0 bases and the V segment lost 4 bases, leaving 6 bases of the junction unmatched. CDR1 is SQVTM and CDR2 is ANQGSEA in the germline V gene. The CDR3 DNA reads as TGCAGCGTTGCGGGTGGGGGGGGCTCCTACGAGCAGTACTTC. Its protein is CSVAGGGGSYEQYF.

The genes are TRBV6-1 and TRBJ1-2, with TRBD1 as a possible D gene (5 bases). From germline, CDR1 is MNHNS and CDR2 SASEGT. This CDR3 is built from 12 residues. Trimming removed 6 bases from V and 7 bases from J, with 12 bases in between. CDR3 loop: CASSTGQTGYTF. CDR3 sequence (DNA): TGTGCCAGCAGCACGGGGCAGACTGGCTACACCTTC.

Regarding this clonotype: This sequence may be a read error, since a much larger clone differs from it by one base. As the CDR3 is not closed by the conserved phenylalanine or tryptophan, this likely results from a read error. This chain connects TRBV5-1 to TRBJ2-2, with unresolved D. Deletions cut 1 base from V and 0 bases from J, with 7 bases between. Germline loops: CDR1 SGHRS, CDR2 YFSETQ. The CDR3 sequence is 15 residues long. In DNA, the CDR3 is TGCGCCAGCAGCTTGAGTCAGACGAACACCGGGGAGCTGTTTTCT. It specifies CASSLSQTNTGELFS.

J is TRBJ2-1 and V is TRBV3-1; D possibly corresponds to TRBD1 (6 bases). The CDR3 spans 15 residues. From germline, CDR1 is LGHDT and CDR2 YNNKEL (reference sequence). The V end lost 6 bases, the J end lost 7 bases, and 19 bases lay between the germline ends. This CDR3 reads CASRVQGNGANEQFF. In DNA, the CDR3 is TGTGCCAGCAGGGTACAGGGAAACGGGGCTAATGAGCAGTTCTTC.

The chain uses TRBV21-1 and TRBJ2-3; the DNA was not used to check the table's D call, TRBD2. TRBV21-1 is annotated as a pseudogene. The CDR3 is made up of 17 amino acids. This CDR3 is CASSKQSGGISTDTQYF. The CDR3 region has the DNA TGTGCCAGCAGCAAACAGAGTGGAGGGATCAGCACAGATACGCAGTATTTT.

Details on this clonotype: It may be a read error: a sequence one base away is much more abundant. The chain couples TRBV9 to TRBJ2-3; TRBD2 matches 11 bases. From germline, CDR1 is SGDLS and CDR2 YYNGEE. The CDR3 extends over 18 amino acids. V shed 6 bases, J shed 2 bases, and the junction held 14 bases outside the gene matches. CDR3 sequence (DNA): TGTGCCAGCACCCCCCACACCTGGACTAGCGGGTACACAGATACGCAGTATTTT. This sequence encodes CASTPHTWTSGYTDTQYF.

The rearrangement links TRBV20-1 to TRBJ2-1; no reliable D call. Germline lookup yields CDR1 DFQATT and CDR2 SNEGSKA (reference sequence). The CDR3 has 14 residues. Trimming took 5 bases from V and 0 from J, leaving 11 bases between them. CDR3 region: CSARTEGSYNEQFF. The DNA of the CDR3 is TGCAGTGCTCGGACGGAAGGCTCCTACAATGAGCAGTTCTTC.

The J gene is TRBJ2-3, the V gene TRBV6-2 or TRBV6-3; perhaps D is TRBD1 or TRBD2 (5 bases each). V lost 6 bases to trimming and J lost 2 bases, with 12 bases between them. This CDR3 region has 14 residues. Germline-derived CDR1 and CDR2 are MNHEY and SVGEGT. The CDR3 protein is CASSRDGNTDTQYF. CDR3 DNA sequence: TGTGCCAGCAGCCGGGACGGGAACACAGATACGCAGTATTTT.

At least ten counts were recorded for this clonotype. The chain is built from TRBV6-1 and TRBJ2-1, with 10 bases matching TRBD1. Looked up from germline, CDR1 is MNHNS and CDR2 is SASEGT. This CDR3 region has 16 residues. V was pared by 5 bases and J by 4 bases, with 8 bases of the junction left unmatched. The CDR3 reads CASSIWGTGEYNEQFF. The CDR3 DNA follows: TGTGCCAGCAGTATCTGGGGGACAGGGGAGTACAATGAGCAGTTCTTC.

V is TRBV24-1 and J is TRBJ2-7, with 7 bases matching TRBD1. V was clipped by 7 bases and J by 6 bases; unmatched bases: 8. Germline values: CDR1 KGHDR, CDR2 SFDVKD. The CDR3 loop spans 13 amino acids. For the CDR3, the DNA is TGTGCCACCAGGGGCACAGGGGCGGGCGAGCAGTACTTC. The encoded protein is CATRGTGAGEQYF.

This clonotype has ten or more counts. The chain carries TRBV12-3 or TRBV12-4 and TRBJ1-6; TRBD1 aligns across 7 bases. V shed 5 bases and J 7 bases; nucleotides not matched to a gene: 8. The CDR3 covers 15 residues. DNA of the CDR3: TGTGCCAGCAGTCCCGTAGGGGGCACAAATTCACCCCTCCACTTT. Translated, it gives CASSPVGGTNSPLHF.

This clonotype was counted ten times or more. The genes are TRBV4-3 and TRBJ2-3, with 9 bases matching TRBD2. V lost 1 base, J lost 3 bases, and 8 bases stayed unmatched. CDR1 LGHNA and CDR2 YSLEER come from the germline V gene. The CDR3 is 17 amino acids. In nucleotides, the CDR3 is TGCGCCAGCAGCCAAGTCGGGGCGGGAGGGCCGACAGATACGCAGTATTTT. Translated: CASSQVGAGGPTDTQYF.

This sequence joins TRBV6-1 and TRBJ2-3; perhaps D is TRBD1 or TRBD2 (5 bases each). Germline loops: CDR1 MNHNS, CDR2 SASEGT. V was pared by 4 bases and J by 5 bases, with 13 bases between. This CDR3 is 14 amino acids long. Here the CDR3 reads CASSGGRQRDTQYF. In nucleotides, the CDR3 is TGTGCCAGCAGTGGGGGACGTCAGAGAGATACGCAGTATTTT.

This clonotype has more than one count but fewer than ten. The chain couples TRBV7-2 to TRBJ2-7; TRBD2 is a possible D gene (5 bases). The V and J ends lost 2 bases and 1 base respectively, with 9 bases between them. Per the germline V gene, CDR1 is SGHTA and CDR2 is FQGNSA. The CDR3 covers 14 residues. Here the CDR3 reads CASSLIKRSYEQYF. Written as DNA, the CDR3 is TGTGCCAGCAGCTTAATAAAGCGGTCCTACGAGCAGTACTTC.

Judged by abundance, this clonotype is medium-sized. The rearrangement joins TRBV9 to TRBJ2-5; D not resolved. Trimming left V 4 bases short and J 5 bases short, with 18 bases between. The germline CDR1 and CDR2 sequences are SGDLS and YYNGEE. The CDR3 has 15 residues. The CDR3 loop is CASSRGVRWDETQYF. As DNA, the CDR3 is TGTGCCAGCAGCCGAGGTGTTCGGTGGGATGAGACCCAGTACTTC.